This T cell receptor (beta chain) was sequenced for a study of identical twins. This clonotype was counted a few times. TCRdb re-analysed the 5' RACE reads in MiXCR, keeping a single row per CDR3 protein. The sample consists of 550,000 to 700,000 distinct CDR3 sequences, 21% of them appearing once. The sample also formed part of further work on T cells expressing NK-cell markers.

Specimen: PBMCs. The clonotype comes from a woman aged 18-29 years in good health.

The CDR3 sequence is CASSFPSGGAANTGELFF. In DNA form, the CDR3 reads TGTGCCAGCAGCTTCCCTAGCGGGGGAGCCGCGAACACCGGGGAGCTGTTTTTT. The chain recombines TRBV11-1 with TRBJ2-2; 10 bases align to TRBD2. The CDR3 is 18 amino acids. Germline CDR1 is SGHAT and CDR2 is FQDESV (reference sequence). Trimming took 3 bases from V and 0 from J; bases not matched to a gene: 7.